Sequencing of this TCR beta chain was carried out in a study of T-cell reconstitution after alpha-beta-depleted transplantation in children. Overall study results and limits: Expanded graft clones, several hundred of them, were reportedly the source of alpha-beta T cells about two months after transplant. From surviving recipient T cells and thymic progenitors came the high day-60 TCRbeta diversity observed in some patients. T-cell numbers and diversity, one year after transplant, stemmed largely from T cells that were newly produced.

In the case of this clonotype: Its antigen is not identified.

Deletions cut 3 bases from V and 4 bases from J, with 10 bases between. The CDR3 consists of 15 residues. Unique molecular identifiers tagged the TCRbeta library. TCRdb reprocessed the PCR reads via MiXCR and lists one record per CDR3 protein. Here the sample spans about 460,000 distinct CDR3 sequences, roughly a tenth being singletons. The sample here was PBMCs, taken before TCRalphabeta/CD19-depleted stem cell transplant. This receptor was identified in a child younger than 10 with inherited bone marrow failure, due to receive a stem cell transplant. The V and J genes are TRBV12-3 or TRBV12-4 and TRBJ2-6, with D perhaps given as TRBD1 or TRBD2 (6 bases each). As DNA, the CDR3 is TGTGCCAGCAGTTTCCGGGGGCAAGGGGCCAACGTCCTGACTTTC. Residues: CASSFRGQGANVLTF.